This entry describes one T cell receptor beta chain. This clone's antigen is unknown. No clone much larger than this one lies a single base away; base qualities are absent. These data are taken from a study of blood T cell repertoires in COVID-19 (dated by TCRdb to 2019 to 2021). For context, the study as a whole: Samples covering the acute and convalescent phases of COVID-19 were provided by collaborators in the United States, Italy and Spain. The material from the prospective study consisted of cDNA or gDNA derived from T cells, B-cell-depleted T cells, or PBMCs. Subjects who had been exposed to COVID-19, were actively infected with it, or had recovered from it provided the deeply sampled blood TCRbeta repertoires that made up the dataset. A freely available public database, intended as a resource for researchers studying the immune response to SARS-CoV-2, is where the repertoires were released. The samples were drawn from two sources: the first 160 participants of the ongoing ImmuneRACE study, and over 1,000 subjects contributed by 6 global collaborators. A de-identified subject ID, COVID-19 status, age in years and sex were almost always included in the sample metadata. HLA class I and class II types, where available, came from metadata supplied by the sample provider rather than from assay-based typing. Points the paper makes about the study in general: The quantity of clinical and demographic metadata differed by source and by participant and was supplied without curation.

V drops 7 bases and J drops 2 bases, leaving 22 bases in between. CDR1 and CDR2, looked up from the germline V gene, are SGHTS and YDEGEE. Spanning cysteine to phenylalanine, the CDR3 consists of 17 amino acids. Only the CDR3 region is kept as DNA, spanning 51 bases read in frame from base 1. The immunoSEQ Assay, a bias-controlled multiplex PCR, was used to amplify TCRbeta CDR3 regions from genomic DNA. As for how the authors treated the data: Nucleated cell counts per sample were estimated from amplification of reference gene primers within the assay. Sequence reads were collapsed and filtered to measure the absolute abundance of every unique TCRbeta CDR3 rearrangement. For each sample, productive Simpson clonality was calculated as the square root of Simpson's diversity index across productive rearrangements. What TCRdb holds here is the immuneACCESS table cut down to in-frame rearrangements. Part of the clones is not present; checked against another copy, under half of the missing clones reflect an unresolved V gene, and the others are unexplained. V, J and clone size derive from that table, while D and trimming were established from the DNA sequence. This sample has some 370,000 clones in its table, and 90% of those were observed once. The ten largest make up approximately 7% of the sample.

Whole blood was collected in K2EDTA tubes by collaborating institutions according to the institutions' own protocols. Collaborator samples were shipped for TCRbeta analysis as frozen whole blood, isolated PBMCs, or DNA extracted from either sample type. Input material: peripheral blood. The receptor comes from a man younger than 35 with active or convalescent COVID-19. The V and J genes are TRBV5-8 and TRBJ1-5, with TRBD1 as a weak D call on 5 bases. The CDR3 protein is CASRLLGGVGGNQPQHF. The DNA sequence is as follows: TGTGCCAGCCGCCTTTTGGGGGGAGTGGGAGGCAATCAGCCCCAGCATTTT.